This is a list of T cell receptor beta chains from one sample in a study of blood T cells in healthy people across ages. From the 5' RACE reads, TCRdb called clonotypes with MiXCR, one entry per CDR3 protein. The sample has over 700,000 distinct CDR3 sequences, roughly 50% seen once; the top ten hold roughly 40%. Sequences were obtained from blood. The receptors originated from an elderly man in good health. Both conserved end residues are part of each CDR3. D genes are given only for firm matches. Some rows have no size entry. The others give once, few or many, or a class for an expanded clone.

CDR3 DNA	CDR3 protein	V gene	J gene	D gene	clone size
TGCAGTGCCGGCACAATGCTAGGGAGCTCCTACAATGAGCAGTTCTTC	CSAGTMLGSSYNEQFF	TRBV20-1	TRBJ2-1	NA	once
TGTGCCAGCAGTTCTGCCGGGACAGGGGGTTACGAGCAGTACTTC	CASSSAGTGGYEQYF	TRBV7-2	TRBJ2-7	TRBD1	NA
TGTGCCAGCAGGCTAACGGGCGATATTGAGCAGTACTTC	CASRLTGDIEQYF	TRBV6-6	TRBJ2-5	NA	few
TGTGCCAGTAGTATAGGGGCCTCGACTAGCGGGAGGCCGGTGGATGAGCAGTTCTTC	CASSIGASTSGRPVDEQFF	TRBV19	TRBJ2-1	TRBD2	NA
TGTGCCAGCAGCAAAGGCTCTGACTCCTACGAGCAGTACTTC	CASSKGSDSYEQYF	TRBV21-1	TRBJ2-7	NA	NA
TGCGCCACCAGACAGCTCCAAGAGACCCAGTACTTC	CATRQLQETQYF	TRBV10-2	TRBJ2-5	NA	NA
TGCAGCGTAGCACCTCGTGGGACCCAGTACTTC	CSVAPRGTQYF	TRBV29-1	TRBJ2-5	NA	NA
TGTGCCAGCAGTTTAAAACTAGCGGGAGGGAAGATCTCCTACAATGAGCAGTACTTC	CASSLKLAGGKISYNEQYF	TRBV28	TRBJ2-7	TRBD2	few
TGTGCCAGCAGACCTCCGGGACGAGTTTCCCGTGAGCAGTTCTTC	CASRPPGRVSREQFF	TRBV28	TRBJ2-1	NA	NA
TGTGCCAGCTCACCACCTGTACCCGTTGAGACCCAGTACTTC	CASSPPVPVETQYF	TRBV18	TRBJ2-5	NA	NA
TGTGCCAGCAGCGACACTAACTATGGCTACACCTTC	CASSDTNYGYTF	TRBV7-9	TRBJ1-2	NA	NA
TGCGCCAGCAGCTTGGGAGACAGGGACTTCTGGGAGCAGTACTTC	CASSLGDRDFWEQYF	TRBV5-1	TRBJ2-7	NA	NA
TGCAGTGCTGATGACCCGAGATTTGGGCTAGCGAAAGAGACCCAGTACTTC	CSADDPRFGLAKETQYF	TRBV20-1	TRBJ2-5	NA	once
TGTGCCAGCAGCACCGACATGGGGAATTCACCCCTCCACTTT	CASSTDMGNSPLHF	TRBV7-9	TRBJ1-6	NA	NA
TGTGCCAGCTCGACCCCAGGGAGCGGGGGTGAGCAGTTCTTC	CASSTPGSGGEQFF	TRBV25-1	TRBJ2-1	TRBD2	few
TGCAGCGTTGAGGGGACAGCACCCCTCCAAGAGACCCAGTACTTC	CSVEGTAPLQETQYF	TRBV29-1	TRBJ2-5	TRBD1	few
TGTGCCACCACACGCGACGGGGAGCTGTTTTTT	CATTRDGELFF	TRBV24-1	TRBJ2-2	NA	NA
TGCAGCGTTGTGGGTAATGGTTTCTCCTACGAGCAGTACTTC	CSVVGNGFSYEQYF	TRBV29-1	TRBJ2-7	NA	NA
TGCAGTGCTAGGAAGGGGGCGCCTGGAAACACCATATATTTT	CSARKGAPGNTIYF	TRBV20-1	TRBJ1-3	TRBD1	NA
TGTGCCAGCAGCCAGAGTAACTCTGGACAGGCCTACAATGAGCAGTTCTTC	CASSQSNSGQAYNEQFF	TRBV4-2	TRBJ2-1	TRBD1	NA
TGTGCCAGCAGTGGTACTCAGGGGAGCGCCGGGGCCAACGTCCTGACTTTC	CASSGTQGSAGANVLTF	TRBV2	TRBJ2-6	NA	NA
TGTGCCAGCAGCAAAAGCGATAACTATGGCTACACCTTC	CASSKSDNYGYTF	TRBV28	TRBJ1-2	NA	NA